The clone carrying this T cell receptor (beta chain) was seen more than once but under ten times. Its antigen is still unknown. These data come from a study of T cells in Graves' hyperthyroidism and ophthalmopathy. Findings of the study overall: Ophthalmopathy got predicted by the model a median about 6.5 months before its onset.

From germline, CDR1 is SGHAT and CDR2 FQNNGV. The CDR3 contains 16 residues. The trim removed 5 bases at V and 2 bases at J, leaving 8 bases unmatched. Authors of the study amplified TCR beta CDR3 regions from RNA transcripts. An initial round of RT-PCR targeting the TCR CDR3 relied on the HTBI primer set. TCRdb reanalysed the multiplex PCR reads using MiXCR and keeps one entry per CDR3 protein. Altogether about 410,000 distinct CDR3 sequences are present, around 13% being singletons, with the ten largest covering roughly 21%. The chain employs TRBV11-2 and TRBJ2-5; 10 bases line up with TRBD2. This TCR was recovered from a woman aged 25 to 39 with Graves' ophthalmopathy. The sample was blood. DNA of the CDR3: TGTGCCAGCAGCCGATACTTGACTAGCGGGCAAGAGACCCAGTACTTC. This codes for CASSRYLTSGQETQYF.